What follows are 20 T cell receptor beta chains derived from one specimen sequenced in a study of cytomegalovirus exposure and HLA in healthy donors. The study ran its PCR with 60 Vbeta and 13 Jbeta primers. Assay used: immunoSEQ multiplex PCR; TCRdb lists only in-frame clones, some missing. The data contain roughly 150,000 clones, more than 75% of them singletons. What was sequenced was PBMCs. Every receptor here comes from a male donor in good health and CMV-seronegative.

The chain combines TRBV2 with TRBJ2-2; possible D gene TRBD2, 6 bases. The CDR3 is 14 residues long. The V end was cut by 2 bases, the J end by 6 bases, with 10 bases between. Per germline, CDR1 SNHLY and CDR2 FYNNEI. The CDR3 nucleotides read TGTGCCAGCAGTGAAAGTTCTAGCGCCGGGGAGCTGTTTTTT. Residues: CASSESSSAGELFF.

The chain recombines TRBV7-2 with TRBJ2-2; 9 positions match TRBD1. CDR3 size: 15 residues. The V gene end was trimmed by 4 bases and the J gene end by 6 bases; junction bases not matched to a gene: 6. Germline loops: CDR1 SGHTA, CDR2 FQGNSA. This CDR3 reads CASSSPGQGAGELFF. CDR3 bases: TGTGCCAGCAGCTCGCCGGGACAGGGAGCCGGGGAGCTGTTTTTT.

The chain employs TRBV19 and TRBJ1-2, with D uncertain. The germline V gene encodes CDR1 LNHDA and CDR2 SQIVND (reference sequence). Trimming stripped 4 bases from V and 5 bases from J, with 17 bases between. The CDR3 loop spans 15 amino acids. This CDR3 is CASSTRGEQVYGYTF. For the CDR3, the DNA is TGTGCCAGTAGTACCCGGGGAGAGCAAGTGTATGGCTACACCTTC.

This chain joins TRBV10-3 and TRBJ2-1, with TRBD2 matching over 8 bases. Germline V CDR1 and CDR2: ENHRY, SYGVKD. This CDR3 is 17 amino acids long. V was pared by 6 bases and J by 0 bases, with 10 bases of the junction left unmatched. CDR3 region: CAISGPPGGTSYNEQFF. CDR3 bases: TGTGCCATCAGCGGCCCCCCGGGAGGGACCTCCTACAATGAGCAGTTCTTC.

The CDR3 is CASSKTGSPLHF. CDR3 DNA sequence: TGTGCCAGTAGTAAGACAGGCTCACCCCTCCACTTT. The genes are TRBV19 and TRBJ1-6, with D possibly being TRBD1 (6 bases). CDR1 and CDR2 from the germline V gene are LNHDA and SQIVND (reference sequence). The CDR3 loop spans 12 amino acids. V was shortened by 4 bases and J by 10 bases, with 8 bases between the two germline ends.

This chain uses TRBV6-1 with TRBJ1-4; a possible D gene is TRBD1 (6 bases). This CDR3 is built from 14 residues. Trimming left V 7 bases short and J 4 bases short, with 13 bases between. In germline, CDR1 is MNHNS, CDR2 SASEGT. CDR3 DNA sequence: TGTGCCAGCAAGCAGACAGGAGTTAATGAAAAACTGTTTTTT. It codes for CASKQTGVNEKLFF.

The V gene is TRBV2, the J gene TRBJ1-1, with D tentatively TRBD1 (5 bases). Per the germline V gene, CDR1 is SNHLY and CDR2 is FYNNEI. The CDR3 length is 13 residues. The germline V and J ends were trimmed by 7 bases and 1 base, with 10 bases remaining between them. CDR3 nucleotide sequence: TGTGCCAGCACCATCGACAGGAACACTGAAGCTTTCTTT. Encoded protein: CASTIDRNTEAFF.

The V gene is TRBV27, the J gene TRBJ1-1; D ambiguous. Trimming stripped 2 bases from V and 2 bases from J, with 6 bases between. The CDR3 length is 13 residues. Germline V gene sequence: CDR1 MNHEY, CDR2 SMNVEV (reference sequence). CDR3 nucleotide sequence: TGTGCCAGCAGTTTACAGAAAAACACTGAAGCTTTCTTT. It is translated as CASSLQKNTEAFF.

V and J are TRBV7-6 and TRBJ2-3, with D possibly TRBD2 on 5 matching bases. Germline V gives CDR1 SGHVS, CDR2 FNYEAQ. The CDR3 loop spans 15 amino acids. Trimming removed 11 bases at V and 6 bases at J, with 24 bases between. DNA of the CDR3: TGTGCCGGAACGCAGAGGGCCTCATTAGGGGATACGCAGTATTTT. Translated: CAGTQRASLGDTQYF.

The gene calls are TRBV7-9 and TRBJ2-3; 8 positions agree with TRBD1. The CDR3 loop spans 15 amino acids. Trimming removed 5 bases from V and 0 bases from J; junction bases left unmatched: 4. The germline gives CDR1 SEHNR, CDR2 FQNEAQ (reference sequence). In DNA, the CDR3 is TGTGCCAGCAGCCCTCGGACAGGGAGCACAGATACGCAGTATTTT. Protein product: CASSPRTGSTDTQYF.

The rearrangement links TRBV7-9 to TRBJ2-5; 7 nucleotides align to TRBD2. This CDR3 is 15 amino acids long. Germline V CDR1 and CDR2: SEHNR, FQNEAQ (reference sequence). The ends lost 6 bases at V and 2 bases at J; junction bases unmatched: 9. The CDR3, as DNA: TGTGCCAGCAGTTTGCGTGGTAGCGGGCAAGAGACCCAGTACTTC. Translating it yields CASSLRGSGQETQYF.

The chain links TRBV9 to TRBJ2-1; no definite D call. The V and J ends lost 0 bases and 7 bases respectively, with 17 bases between them. Germline V gene data show CDR1 as SGDLS and CDR2 as YYNGEE. There are 16 residues in the CDR3. Written as DNA, the CDR3 is TGTGCCAGCAGCGTAGTTGGCAGGTCCCAATTAAATGAGCAGTTCTTC. Its protein is CASSVVGRSQLNEQFF. The full variable domain, its missing parts supplied by reference TRBV9 and TRBJ2-1, is DSGVTQTPKHLITATGQRVTLRCSPRSGDLSVYWYQQSLDQGLQFLIQYYNGEERAKGNILERFSAQQFPDLHSELNLSSLELGDSALYFCASSVVGRSQLNEQFFGPGTRLTVL.

The chain uses TRBV9 and TRBJ2-7; a weak D match, TRBD1 (5 bases). This CDR3 has 14 amino acids. Looked up from germline, CDR1 is SGDLS and CDR2 is YYNGEE. V lost 1 base to trimming and J lost 0 bases, with 8 bases between them. CDR3 residues: CASSVQGSSYEQYF. CDR3 nucleotides: TGTGCCAGCAGCGTACAGGGAAGCTCCTACGAGCAGTACTTC. Full variable domain (remainder filled in from reference TRBV9 and TRBJ2-7): DSGVTQTPKHLITATGQRVTLRCSPRSGDLSVYWYQQSLDQGLQFLIQYYNGEERAKGNILERFSAQQFPDLHSELNLSSLELGDSALYFCASSVQGSSYEQYFGPGTRLTVT.

The rearrangement links TRBV2 to TRBJ2-5, with 8 bases identical to TRBD1. Trimming took 4 bases from V and 1 from J; bases not matched to a gene: 5. The germline V gene encodes CDR1 SNHLY and CDR2 FYNNEI. CDR3 size: 15 residues. The CDR3 DNA reads TGTGCCAGCAGTGGACAGGGGTCGGTCCAAGAGACCCAGTACTTC. Amino acid sequence: CASSGQGSVQETQYF.

This chain links TRBV27 with TRBJ2-6, with D maybe TRBD1 (6 bases). Per the germline V gene, CDR1 is MNHEY and CDR2 is SMNVEV (reference sequence). The CDR3 has 16 residues. V gave up 8 bases and J gave up 0 bases, with 14 bases separating them. The CDR3 loop is CASLPGHLSGANVLTF. For the CDR3, the DNA is TGTGCCAGCTTACCGGGACACCTCTCTGGGGCCAACGTCCTGACTTTC.

This clone was detected only once. The V call is TRBV19, the J call TRBJ1-3; D gene unclear. Between the trimmed V and J ends, which lost 3 bases and 2 bases, there was a span of 8 bases. CDR3 length: 14 residues. The V gene's germline CDR1 is LNHDA and CDR2 SQIVND (reference sequence). DNA for the CDR3: TGTGCCAGTAGTATCGACACAACTGGAAACACCATATATTTT. Translated, it gives CASSIDTTGNTIYF.

V usage is TRBV5-4 and J usage is TRBJ2-7; 11 bases are shared with TRBD2. Trimming took 4 bases from V and 6 from J; bases not matched to a gene: 9. This CDR3 is 15 amino acids long. Germline V gene lookup returns CDR1 SGHNT and CDR2 YYREEE (reference sequence). For the CDR3, the DNA is TGTGCCAGCAGCCTGGGACTAGCGGAGCCCCGCGAGCAGTACTTC. Protein product: CASSLGLAEPREQYF.

The chain carries TRBV11-2 and TRBJ2-7; D remains unclear. Germline lookup yields CDR1 SGHAT and CDR2 FQNNGV. The CDR3 sequence is 14 residues long. V lost 1 base to trimming and J lost 0 bases, with 7 bases between them. The CDR3 region is CASSLGHSSYEQYF. CDR3 DNA sequence: TGTGCCAGCAGCTTAGGTCACAGCTCCTACGAGCAGTACTTC.

The chain recombines TRBV4-2 with TRBJ2-5; 11 nucleotides line up with TRBD2. The CDR3 sequence is 15 residues long. J lost 3 bases, V lost 4 bases, and 4 bases had no gene match. Per the germline V gene, CDR1 is LGHNA and CDR2 is YNFKEQ. CDR3 nucleotides: TGTGCCAGCAGCCTTGGACTAGCGGGCGAAGAGACCCAGTACTTC. Amino acids: CASSLGLAGEETQYF.

The CDR3 region is CASSQEVRGRSTGELFF. The CDR3 DNA sequence: TGTGCCAGCAGCCAAGAGGTCAGGGGGCGTAGTACCGGGGAGCTGTTTTTT. This chain connects TRBV4-2 to TRBJ2-2, with 8 bases matching TRBD1. This CDR3 has 17 amino acids. Per the germline V gene, CDR1 is LGHNA and CDR2 is YNFKEQ. V lost 0 bases and J lost 5; bases outside the gene matches: 8.